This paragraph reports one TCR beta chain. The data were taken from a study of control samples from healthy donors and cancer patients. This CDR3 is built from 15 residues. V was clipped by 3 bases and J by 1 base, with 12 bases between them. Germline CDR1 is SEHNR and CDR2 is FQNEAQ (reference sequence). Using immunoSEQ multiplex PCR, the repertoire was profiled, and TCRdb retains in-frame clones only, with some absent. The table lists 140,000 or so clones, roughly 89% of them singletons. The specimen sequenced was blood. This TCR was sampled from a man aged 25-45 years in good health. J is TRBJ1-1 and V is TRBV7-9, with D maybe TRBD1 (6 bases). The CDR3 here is CASSFQQGPNTEAFF. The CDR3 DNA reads TGTGCCAGCAGCTTTCAACAGGGCCCGAACACTGAAGCTTTCTTT.